These 8 T cell receptor beta chains came from one sample sequenced in a study. One entry per CDR3 protein results from TCRdb running MiXCR on the RT-PCR reads. The sample has almost 700,000 distinct CDR3 sequences, over 12% seen once. What was sequenced was memory CD4+ T cells from blood. All receptors derive from a female donor in good health, serving as a healthy control.

The rearrangement joins TRBV6-6 to TRBJ1-5; 7 bases are a match to TRBD1. The CDR3 length is 14 residues. Germline CDR1 MNHNY, CDR2 SVGAGI (reference sequence). V shed 4 bases and J 6 bases; nucleotides not matched to a gene: 6. The CDR3 DNA reads TGTGCCAGCAGTTCTCCAGGGGGGAGTCAGCCCCAGCATTTT. Protein product: CASSSPGGSQPQHF.

This clonotype was counted only a few times. V gene TRBV5-1 combines with J gene TRBJ1-6; 7 positions match TRBD1. CDR1 and CDR2 from the germline V gene are SGHRS and YFSETQ. This CDR3 is built from 16 residues. With V trimmed by 4 bases and J by 3 bases, 7 bases remained unmatched. The CDR3 reads CASSRGQDYYNSPLHF. In nucleotides, the CDR3 is TGCGCCAGCAGCCGCGGACAGGACTACTATAATTCACCCCTCCACTTT.

This clonotype was seen at least ten times. The V call is TRBV29-1, the J call TRBJ1-2; D not certain. The CDR3 sequence is 14 residues long. The germline V and J ends were trimmed by 0 bases and 5 bases, with 13 bases remaining between them. Germline-derived CDR1 and CDR2 are SQVTM and ANQGSEA. The CDR3 sequence: CSVEEDEGVYGYTF. DNA of the CDR3: TGCAGCGTTGAAGAGGACGAGGGAGTGTATGGCTACACCTTC.

This clonotype was seen repeatedly, ten times or more. The gene calls are TRBV4-1 and TRBJ2-5; 11 nucleotides align to TRBD1. The trim removed 3 bases at V and 5 bases at J, leaving 11 bases unmatched. The germline gives CDR1 MGHRA, CDR2 YSYEKL. The CDR3 runs to 17 residues. The CDR3 DNA reads as TGCGCCAGCAGCCAGAACCCCACGGACAGGGGGCAGGAGACCCAGTACTTC. Translating it yields CASSQNPTDRGQETQYF.

This clonotype was found a few times. V and J are TRBV5-1 and TRBJ1-5; 7 bases map to TRBD1. Germline V gene lookup returns CDR1 SGHRS and CDR2 YFSETQ. V lost 4 bases to trimming and J lost 7 bases; unmatched junction nucleotides: 5. The CDR3 sequence is 13 residues long. The CDR3 DNA sequence: TGCGCCAGCAGCCCACAGGGGTTCCAGCCCCAGCATTTT. Amino acid sequence: CASSPQGFQPQHF.

The rearrangement links TRBV7-6 to TRBJ2-1, with 10 bases fitting TRBD2. CDR1 SGHVS and CDR2 FNYEAQ come from the germline V gene. V was pared by 6 bases and J by 7 bases, with 6 bases of the junction left unmatched. The CDR3 loop spans 14 amino acids. CDR3 residues: CASRSGRAVNEQFF. For the CDR3, the DNA is TGTGCCAGCAGGAGCGGGAGGGCAGTAAATGAGCAGTTCTTC.

The chain joins TRBV6-6 to TRBJ2-3; possibly TRBD2 for D (5 bases). CDR3 length equals 14 residues. The germline gives CDR1 MNHNY, CDR2 SVGAGI (reference sequence). Deletions cut 7 bases from V and 1 base from J, with 12 bases between. This chain's CDR3 is CASTELGRTDTQYF. CDR3 DNA: TGTGCCAGCACCGAACTAGGGCGCACAGATACGCAGTATTTT.

This clonotype has only a few counts. V and J are TRBV10-1 and TRBJ2-1; no clear D gene. The CDR3 length is 12 residues. Germline V gene lookup returns CDR1 WNHNN and CDR2 SYGVQD (reference sequence). Trimming took off 6 bases at V and 12 bases at J, with 15 bases between the two ends. CDR3: CASSGARDGQFF. The CDR3 DNA follows: TGCGCCAGCAGCGGAGCCCGAGATGGGCAGTTCTTC.